This record covers a single TCR beta chain. The CDR3 is 15 amino acids. The germline V gene encodes CDR1 LNHDA and CDR2 SQIVND (reference sequence). The V end lost 6 bases, the J end lost 3 bases, and 15 bases lay between the germline ends. The data were taken from a study of blood T cell repertoires in COVID-19. For the study at large: There were acute and convalescent COVID-19 samples, and they came from the United States, Italy and Spain. PBMCs, B-cell-depleted T cells, or T cells were the source of the cDNA or gDNA that made up the material.

Sequencing was performed with immunoSEQ multiplex PCR; in TCRdb, only in-frame clones are kept and a portion is missing. Of about 77,000 clones in the sample, 80% were seen once. This receptor was obtained from a woman in her seventies with acute or convalescent COVID-19. The material sequenced was peripheral blood. This sequence joins TRBV19 and TRBJ1-5, with D possibly being TRBD1 (5 bases). The CDR3 nucleotides read TGTGCCAGTAGGCTAAGCCGGGACTTCAATCAGCCCCAGCATTTT. The encoded protein is CASRLSRDFNQPQHF. Full variable domain (remainder filled in from reference TRBV19 and TRBJ1-5): DGGITQSPKYLFRKEGQNVTLSCEQNLNHDAMYWYRQDPGQGLRLIYYSQIVNDFQKGDIAEGYSVSREKKESFPLTVTSAQKNPTAFYLCASRLSRDFNQPQHFGDGTRLSIL.